These 18 T cell receptor beta chains share one sample of origin, sequenced in a study of Graves' ophthalmopathy and Graves' hyperthyroidism. The TCR beta CDR3 regions underwent amplification from RNA transcripts. HTBI-primed RT-PCR formed the first round, and a multiplex PCR formed the second. TCRdb reprocessed the multiplex PCR reads via MiXCR and lists one record per CDR3 protein. The sample has about 210,000 distinct CDR3 sequences, over 25% seen once; the top ten hold 9.1%. The sequenced sample consisted of peripheral blood. All receptors derive from a man aged 45-65 years with Graves' ophthalmopathy.

This rearrangement joins TRBV27 to TRBJ2-7; a possible D gene is TRBD1 (6 bases). The CDR3 is made up of 17 amino acids. With 2 bases removed from V and 3 bases from J, the gap between germline ends came to 20 bases. Germline CDR1 reads MNHEY; CDR2 reads SMNVEV (reference sequence). CDR3 in amino acids: CASSLHGRGPRSYEQYF. The CDR3 DNA sequence: TGTGCCAGCAGTTTACACGGCAGGGGCCCTCGAAGCTACGAGCAGTACTTC.

There are many counts of this clonotype. The rearrangement joins TRBV28 to TRBJ1-5, with a weak D call TRBD1 (5 bases). The V end was cut by 2 bases, the J end by 3 bases, with 8 bases between. Germline CDR1 and CDR2: MDHEN and SYDVKM. The CDR3 runs 14 residues. The CDR3, as DNA: TGTGCCAGCAGTTTAAACAGGTACAATCAGCCCCAGCATTTT. It encodes CASSLNRYNQPQHF.

This clonotype has a single count. J is TRBJ2-5 and V is TRBV12-3 or TRBV12-4, with 8 bases lining up with TRBD2. The CDR3 contains 15 residues. The V segment lost 4 bases and the J segment 7 bases; nucleotides outside the gene matches: 11. In DNA, the CDR3 is TGTGCCAGCAGTTCCAGCCTAGACGGGGGGGGGACCCAGTACTTC. It encodes CASSSSLDGGGTQYF.

This clonotype was picked up many times. The genes are TRBV6-2 or TRBV6-3 and TRBJ2-7; 10 nucleotides match TRBD2. This CDR3 region has 16 residues. J was trimmed by 1 base and V by 2 bases; bases with no gene match: 5. From germline, CDR1 is MNHEY and CDR2 SVGEGT. CDR3 amino acids: CASSYTASGSSYEQYF. The CDR3 DNA is TGTGCCAGCAGTTACACGGCTAGCGGGAGTTCCTACGAGCAGTACTTC.

The table lists this clonotype with many counts. J is TRBJ2-5 and V is TRBV28; the D gene could be TRBD1 or TRBD2 (5 bases each). Deletions cut 5 bases from V and 4 bases from J, with 5 bases between. This CDR3 has 11 residues. Germline CDR1 is MDHEN and CDR2 is SYDVKM. In DNA, the CDR3 is TGTGCCAGCAGTGGGGGAGAGACCCAGTACTTC. Amino acids: CASSGGETQYF.

This clonotype was seen at least ten times. The chain combines TRBV5-1 with TRBJ2-2; D gene ambiguous. This CDR3 is built from 17 residues. Trimming pared 3 bases from V and 1 base from J, leaving 16 bases between. The germline gives CDR1 SGHRS, CDR2 YFSETQ. The CDR3 region is CASSSPVQARNTGELFF. The CDR3 region has the DNA TGCGCCAGCAGCTCCCCTGTCCAGGCCCGGAACACCGGGGAGCTGTTTTTT.

The chain combines TRBV10-2 with TRBJ1-1; 9 bases map to TRBD1. The germline V gene encodes CDR1 WSHSY and CDR2 SAAADI. This CDR3 is 14 amino acids long. The V and J ends lost 8 bases and 2 bases, in that order; junction bases with no gene match: 6. The CDR3 nucleotides are TGCGCCAGCGATCACAGGGGGCTTAACACTGAAGCTTTCTTT. As protein: CASDHRGLNTEAFF.

The chain has TRBV12-3 or TRBV12-4 and TRBJ1-2, with D perhaps TRBD1 (5 bases). V shed 3 bases and J shed 6 bases, with 11 bases lying between them. The CDR3 has 13 amino acids. The CDR3 DNA reads TGTGCCAGCAGTTTCACCAGGGCGAATGGCTACACCTTC. Protein sequence: CASSFTRANGYTF.

The rearrangement links TRBV6-2 or TRBV6-3 to TRBJ1-1, with D possibly being TRBD1 (5 bases). The CDR3 runs 13 residues. CDR1 is MNHEY, CDR2 SVGEGT, per germline. V lost 4 bases, J lost 3 bases, and 9 bases lay in between. CDR3 coding DNA: TGTGCCAGCAGTTGGGGGATCGACACTGAAGCTTTCTTT. It is translated as CASSWGIDTEAFF.

This clonotype was counted at least ten times. The rearrangement links TRBV12-3 or TRBV12-4 to TRBJ2-2; 7 bases are a match to TRBD2. The CDR3 totals 16 residues. J was trimmed by 7 bases and V by 6 bases; bases with no gene match: 14. The CDR3 here is CASRGGSGKSNGELFF. CDR3 nucleotides: TGTGCCAGCAGGGGAGGAAGCGGGAAGAGTAACGGGGAGCTGTTTTTT.

CDR3 region: CASTVRTNYGYTF. Here the CDR3 DNA reads TGTGCCAGTACTGTCCGAACTAACTATGGCTACACCTTC. The chain is built from TRBV19 and TRBJ1-2; no definite D call. V was cut by 7 bases and J by 0 bases, with 9 bases left in between. Germline assignment: CDR1 LNHDA and CDR2 SQIVND (reference sequence). CDR3 length equals 13 residues.

As regards this clonotype: One end of the junction varies from germline; a read error may be responsible. This chain links TRBV6-9 with TRBJ1-1; D is ambiguous. The germline gives CDR1 MNHGY, CDR2 SVAAGI. CDR3 length: 12 amino acids. Written as DNA, the CDR3 is TGCGCCTTACTCCAGAGAACCGGAGCAGCTTTCTTT. It specifies CALLQRTGAAFF.

There are many counts of this clonotype. The V gene is TRBV12-3 or TRBV12-4, the J gene TRBJ2-2; D is possibly TRBD1 (5 bases). The length of the CDR3 is 13 residues. V lost 8 bases, J lost 2 bases, and 9 bases lay in between. CDR3 sequence reads: CASADRNTGELFF. The DNA for the CDR3 is TGTGCCAGCGCAGACAGAAACACCGGGGAGCTGTTTTTT.

This clonotype came up many times. V gene TRBV19 combines with J gene TRBJ2-7, with 10 bases lining up with TRBD1. The V and J ends lost 9 bases and 2 bases, in that order; junction bases with no gene match: 10. Germline CDR1 is LNHDA and CDR2 is SQIVND (reference sequence). The CDR3 is 15 residues long. Here the CDR3 DNA reads TGTGCCAGCACTCCGGAGGACAGGGGGACCTACGAGCAGTACTTC. It translates to CASTPEDRGTYEQYF. The whole variable domain, remainder taken from reference TRBV19 and TRBJ2-7, is DGGITQSPKYLFRKEGQNVTLSCEQNLNHDAMYWYRQDPGQGLRLIYYSQIVNDFQKGDIAEGYSVSREKKESFPLTVTSAQKNPTAFYLCASTPEDRGTYEQYFGPGTRLTVT.

This clonotype has at least ten counts. The chain employs TRBV11-3 and TRBJ2-7, with 10 bases aligning to TRBD1. After removal of 5 bases from V and 6 bases from J, the junction contained 10 bases not matched to a gene. The CDR3 extends over 15 amino acids. Looked up from germline, CDR1 is SGHNT and CDR2 is YENEEA. The DNA for the CDR3 is TGTGCCAGCAGCACCCAGACAGGGGGCATCGGCGAGCAGTACTTC. This sequence encodes CASSTQTGGIGEQYF. The complete variable domain, with remaining parts taken from reference TRBV11-3 and TRBJ2-7, reads EAGVVQSPRYKIIEKKQPVAFWCNPISGHNTLYWYLQNLGQGPELLIRYENEEAVDDSQLPKDRFSAERLKGVDSTLKIQPAELGDSAVYLCASSTQTGGIGEQYFGPGTRLTVT.

This clonotype was detected ten times or more. V is TRBV29-1 and J is TRBJ2-5, with D uncertain. Germline lookup yields CDR1 SQVTM and CDR2 ANQGSEA. The CDR3 is made up of 13 amino acids. Trimming removed 4 bases from V and 1 base from J, with 10 bases in between. The CDR3 here is CSVASGLQETQYF. The CDR3, as DNA: TGCAGCGTTGCCTCCGGGCTCCAAGAGACCCAGTACTTC.

This clonotype was picked up many times. The chain links TRBV28 to TRBJ2-2; D may be TRBD2 (5 bases). Germline assignment: CDR1 MDHEN and CDR2 SYDVKM. The CDR3 sequence is 16 residues long. With 9 bases removed from V and 0 bases from J, the gap between germline ends came to 17 bases. In nucleotides, the CDR3 is TGTGCCAGTGGACTCCCCATAACCGCGAACACCGGGGAGCTGTTTTTT. It translates to CASGLPITANTGELFF.

Ten or more counts support this clonotype. The chain combines TRBV10-2 with TRBJ2-2; D is unclear. The V end was cut by 3 bases, the J end by 3 bases, with 14 bases between. The V gene's germline CDR1 is WSHSY and CDR2 SAAADI. The CDR3 sequence is 16 residues long. The CDR3 nucleotides are TGCGCCAGCAGTGAAGGATACAGAGTGGACACCGGGGAGCTGTTTTTT. Its protein product is CASSEGYRVDTGELFF.